These 9 T cell receptor beta chains originate from one sample sequenced in a study of blood T cell repertoires in COVID-19. Sequencing used immunoSEQ multiplex PCR; TCRdb keeps in-frame clones, though not all of them. The table includes tens of thousands of clones, 68% detected once. Sequencing was carried out using peripheral blood. The receptors shown here come from a woman between 70 and 85 years old with acute or convalescent COVID-19.

The chain links TRBV10-2 to TRBJ2-5; D gene uncertain. Germline V CDR1 and CDR2: WSHSY, SAAADI. There are 15 residues in the CDR3. The V and J ends lost 6 bases and 0 bases respectively, with 14 bases between them. The DNA of the CDR3 is TGCGCCAGCAGCCCCATTCAATACTACCAAGAGACCCAGTACTTC. The encoded protein is CASSPIQYYQETQYF.

The rearrangement links TRBV23-1 to TRBJ2-4; TRBD1 might be the D (6 bases). TRBV23-1 is labeled an ORF, and its function is uncertain. The CDR3 covers 15 residues. The V gene lost 3 bases and the J gene lost 1 base, with 10 bases spanning the gap. CDR3 coding DNA: TGCGCCAGCAGTCAGACAGACAGGGCCAAAAACATTCAGTACTTC. It specifies CASSQTDRAKNIQYF.

The rearrangement links TRBV14 to TRBJ1-1; D gene unclear. Germline V CDR1 and CDR2: SGHDN, FVKESK. CDR3 size: 15 residues. Trimming removed 4 bases at V and 2 bases at J, with 14 bases between. The CDR3 coding sequence is TGTGCCAGCAGCCCAACCCGGAGACCTAACACTGAAGCTTTCTTT. This gives the protein CASSPTRRPNTEAFF.

This clone occurred a few times. This chain connects TRBV19 to TRBJ1-1; 8 nucleotides align to TRBD1. CDR1 and CDR2 from the germline V gene are LNHDA and SQIVND (reference sequence). Trimming cost V 6 bases and J 7 bases; bases outside gene matches: 4. CDR3 length: 12 residues. In nucleotides, the CDR3 is TGTGCCAGTAGCACAGGGGGACATGAAGCTTTCTTT. Translated, it gives CASSTGGHEAFF.

On this clone: The junction departs from the called germline gene at one end, perhaps through a read error. V and J are TRBV27 and TRBJ1-4, with D unresolved. Per the germline V gene, CDR1 is MNHEY and CDR2 is SMNVEV (reference sequence). This CDR3 region has 12 residues. The CDR3 is CASSSLLGLGGF. As DNA, the CDR3 is TGTGCCAGCAGTTCCCTCTTAGGACTGGGTGGGTTT. Full variable domain (remainder filled in from reference TRBV27 and TRBJ1-4): EAQVTQNPRYLITVTGKKLTVTCSQNMNHEYMSWYRQDPGLGLRQIYYSMNVEVTDKGDVPEGYKVSRKEKRNFPLILESPSPNQTSLYFCASSSLLGLGGFGSGTQLSVL.

This clone was observed a few times. The J gene is TRBJ2-5, the V gene TRBV7-3; possible D gene TRBD2, 7 bases. Trimming pared 3 bases from V and 5 bases from J, leaving 16 bases between. The CDR3 extends over 15 amino acids. From germline, CDR1 is SGHTA and CDR2 FQGTGA. CDR3 sequence reads: CASSLGGQGYETQYF. The CDR3 DNA reads as TGTGCCAGCAGCTTGGGGGGGCAGGGTTACGAGACCCAGTACTTC.

The CDR3, as DNA: TGTGCCAGCAGCCAAGATTTTGGGACAGGGTATGCTTTCTTT. Its translation: CASSQDFGTGYAFF. The gene calls are TRBV3-1 (or the pseudogene TRBV3-2) and TRBJ1-1; 9 positions match TRBD1. The CDR3 covers 14 residues. The ends lost 0 bases at V and 11 bases at J; junction bases unmatched: 7. The germline V gene encodes CDR1 LGHDT and CDR2 YNNKEL (reference sequence).

The rearrangement uses TRBV3-1 (or the pseudogene TRBV3-2) and TRBJ1-1; tentatively, D is TRBD1 (5 bases). CDR1 and CDR2 (germline): LGHDT, YNNKEL (reference sequence). V was shortened by 1 base and J by 7 bases, with 10 bases between the two germline ends. The CDR3 extends over 13 amino acids. The CDR3 sequence: CASSQVPGGEAFF. The CDR3 bases are TGTGCCAGCAGCCAAGTTCCGGGGGGTGAAGCTTTCTTT.

This clone has a handful of counts. The chain carries TRBV4-1 and TRBJ1-6, with a tentative D call TRBD1 (5 bases). This CDR3 region has 18 residues. CDR1 is MGHRA and CDR2 is YSYEKL in the germline V gene. V shed 2 bases and J shed 0 bases, with 14 bases lying between them. The CDR3 protein is CASSQIDLGLSYNSPLHF. In DNA, the CDR3 is TGCGCCAGCAGCCAAATTGACTTGGGGCTCTCCTATAATTCACCCCTCCACTTT.